The 18 T cell receptor beta chains given below trace back to one sample, sequenced in a study of blood T cell repertoires in COVID-19. TCRdb's table, derived via immunoSEQ multiplex PCR, lists solely in-frame clones and lacks some. The profile shows approximately 170,000 clones, roughly 84% of them singletons. Material: PBMCs or T cells enriched from blood (not recorded which). The receptors shown here come from a woman in her 50s who had recovered from COVID-19.

The genes are TRBV29-1 and TRBJ1-1; D perhaps matches TRBD1 (6 bases). V dropped 2 bases and J dropped 1 base, with 8 bases sitting between them. Germline V gene data show CDR1 as SQVTM and CDR2 as ANQGSEA. The CDR3 has 13 residues. CDR3 sequence reads: CSVEQGSNTEAFF. CDR3 nucleotide sequence: TGCAGCGTTGAACAGGGGTCGAACACTGAAGCTTTCTTT. Using reference TRBV29-1 and TRBJ1-1 for the parts outside the CDR3, the full variable domain is SAVISQKPSRDICQRGTSLTIQCQVDSQVTMMFWYRQQPGQSLTLIATANQGSEATYESGFVIDKFPISRPNLTFSTLTVSNMSPEDSSIYLCSVEQGSNTEAFFGQGTRLTVV.

The V call is TRBV7-8, the J call TRBJ1-5; 12 bases match TRBD1. In germline, CDR1 is SGHVS, CDR2 FQNEAQ. The CDR3 loop spans 18 amino acids. After removal of 5 bases from V and 1 base from J, the junction contained 9 bases not matched to a gene. The CDR3 reads CASSPRDRGQLSNQPQHF. In DNA form, the CDR3 reads TGTGCCAGCAGCCCCCGGGACAGGGGGCAACTGAGCAATCAGCCCCAGCATTTT.

This clone is termed medium-sized. The rearrangement joins TRBV9 to TRBJ2-1, with 7 bases identical to TRBD2. J was trimmed by 7 bases and V by 0 bases; bases with no gene match: 13. Germline V CDR1 and CDR2: SGDLS, YYNGEE. The CDR3 is 17 residues long. CDR3 DNA sequence: TGTGCCAGCAGCGTAGGGCGAGAGGGAGGGCCTTTTAATGAGCAGTTCTTC. It is translated as CASSVGREGGPFNEQFF.

The chain employs TRBV5-1 and TRBJ2-5; 8 nucleotides agree with TRBD2. From germline, CDR1 is SGHRS and CDR2 YFSETQ. V was pared by 5 bases and J by 5 bases, with 14 bases of the junction left unmatched. This CDR3 is 16 amino acids long. CDR3 sequence: CASSYGFSGGGETQYF. For the CDR3, the DNA is TGCGCCAGCAGTTATGGGTTCAGCGGGGGCGGGGAGACCCAGTACTTC.

This clone was recorded a few times. The chain links TRBV9 to TRBJ2-7; 8 nucleotides align to TRBD1. This CDR3 region has 14 residues. Germline V gene sequence: CDR1 SGDLS, CDR2 YYNGEE. V lost 2 bases to trimming and J lost 6 bases; unmatched junction nucleotides: 7. The CDR3 region has the DNA TGTGCCAGCAGCGTCTCGGACAGGGCGGGCGAGCAGTACTTC. Its translation is CASSVSDRAGEQYF.

On this clone: The germline gene is not matched at one end of the junction; a read error may be the cause. The chain employs TRBV12-3 or TRBV12-4 and TRBJ2-7; TRBD1 agrees at 7 bases. CDR3 length: 10 amino acids. This chain's CDR3 is CASALGTVHF. The CDR3 nucleotides are TGTGCCAGCGCCCTTGGGACAGTCCACTTC.

This clone showed up just a few times. The chain uses TRBV6-5 and TRBJ1-6; D gene uncertain. V lost 6 bases and J 7 bases, leaving 7 bases between the germline ends. CDR3 size: 12 residues. Germline assignment: CDR1 MNHEY and CDR2 SVGAGI. CDR3 sequence (DNA): TGTGCCAGCAGCCGAGCGAATTCACCCCTCCACTTT. Protein sequence: CASSRANSPLHF.

The chain uses TRBV5-6 and TRBJ2-2, with 9 nucleotides matching TRBD2. This CDR3 is built from 17 residues. CDR1 is SGHDT, CDR2 YYEEEE, per germline. V was clipped by 0 bases and J by 4 bases; unmatched bases: 7. The CDR3 DNA sequence: TGTGCCAGCAGCTTGGGCGGCGGGAGGGCCTTCACCGGGGAGCTGTTTTTT. As protein: CASSLGGGRAFTGELFF.

The chain combines TRBV3-1 (or the pseudogene TRBV3-2) with TRBJ1-2; no reliable D call. Germline V gene sequence: CDR1 LGHDT, CDR2 YNNKEL (reference sequence). There are 14 residues in the CDR3. Trimming removed 4 bases at V and 4 bases at J, with 13 bases between. CDR3 in DNA: TGTGCCAGCAGCCGCGAAGGAGGAGGCTATGGCTACACCTTC. Translated: CASSREGGGYGYTF.

The chain combines TRBV11-2 with TRBJ1-3, with a tentative D call TRBD1 (5 bases). The CDR3 has 15 amino acids. Germline V lookup: CDR1 SGHAT, CDR2 FQNNGV. The V end lost 3 bases, the J end lost 2 bases, and 11 bases lay between the germline ends. For the CDR3, the DNA is TGTGCCAGCAGCTTGAAAGGGACTGCTGGAAACACCATATATTTT. This sequence encodes CASSLKGTAGNTIYF.

The CDR3 spells CASSRGTSGFPSSYEQYF. The DNA for the CDR3 is TGTGCCAGCAGTCGCGGGACTAGCGGGTTCCCGAGCTCCTACGAGCAGTACTTC. The chain uses TRBV6-2 or TRBV6-3 and TRBJ2-7; TRBD2 agrees at 12 bases. CDR3 length: 18 amino acids. Trimming at V came to 5 bases and at J to 0 bases, leaving 11 bases not matched to a gene. Germline V gene sequence: CDR1 MNHEY, CDR2 SVGEGT.

The chain couples TRBV28 to TRBJ2-2; 9 bases fit TRBD2. The germline CDR1 and CDR2 sequences are MDHEN and SYDVKM. The CDR3 is 14 residues long. V gave up 8 bases and J gave up 4 bases; unmatched junction bases: 5. The CDR3: CASVSGRSTGELFF. CDR3 DNA: TGTGCCAGCGTTAGCGGGAGAAGCACCGGGGAGCTGTTTTTT. The full variable domain, completed using reference TRBV28 and TRBJ2-2, is DVKVTQSSRYLVKRTGEKVFLECVQDMDHENMFWYRQDPGLGLRLIYFSYDVKMKEKGDIPEGYSVSREKKERFSLILESASTNQTSMYLCASVSGRSTGELFFGEGSRLTVL.

The chain has TRBV3-1 (or the pseudogene TRBV3-2) and TRBJ1-4; D gene ambiguous. The CDR3 is 13 amino acids. CDR1 is LGHDT and CDR2 is YNNKEL in the germline V gene (reference sequence). The germline V and J ends were trimmed by 4 bases and 5 bases, with 8 bases remaining between them. The CDR3 loop is CASSRMGNEKLFF. The CDR3, as DNA: TGTGCCAGCAGCCGTATGGGCAATGAAAAACTGTTTTTT.

This clone was observed a handful of times. The rearrangement links TRBV18 to TRBJ2-1, with 9 bases identical to TRBD1. The CDR3 has 15 amino acids. In germline, CDR1 is KGHSH, CDR2 LQKENI. With V trimmed by 2 bases and J by 6 bases, 5 bases remained unmatched. This CDR3 is CASSPGTGIGNEQFF. The CDR3 bases are TGTGCCAGCTCACCAGGGACAGGGATTGGCAATGAGCAGTTCTTC.

The chain carries TRBV5-1 and TRBJ2-1; 15 bases line up with TRBD2. This CDR3 has 17 residues. V gave up 3 bases and J gave up 6 bases; unmatched junction bases: 7. Germline V lookup: CDR1 SGHRS, CDR2 YFSETQ. In nucleotides, the CDR3 is TGCGCCAGCAGCTGGACTAGCGGGGGGGCCGGGGGCAATGAGCAGTTCTTC. It codes for CASSWTSGGAGGNEQFF.

The genes are TRBV6-5 and TRBJ1-2; maybe TRBD1 (5 bases). The CDR3 runs to 15 residues. V was trimmed by 5 bases and J by 10 bases, leaving 23 bases between them. The germline gives CDR1 MNHEY, CDR2 SVGAGI. CDR3 coding DNA: TGTGCCAGCAGTCTTACAGGCGACCTTTATGTCGTCTACACCTTC. As protein: CASSLTGDLYVVYTF.

The rearrangement links TRBV5-4 to TRBJ2-1, with 15 bases identical to TRBD2. This CDR3 has 16 residues. The V and J ends lost 0 bases and 10 bases, in that order; junction bases with no gene match: 5. Germline values: CDR1 SGHNT, CDR2 YYREEE (reference sequence). CDR3 in DNA: TGTGCCAGCAGCTTGGGGACTAGCGGGGGGGCCAAAGAGCAGTTCTTC. It translates to CASSLGTSGGAKEQFF.

The rearrangement uses TRBV28 and TRBJ2-6; D is unclear. Trimming took off 7 bases at V and 2 bases at J, with 9 bases between the two ends. The CDR3 is 14 residues long. Germline CDR1 MDHEN, CDR2 SYDVKM. For the CDR3, the DNA is TGTGCCAGCAACGAGCTTACTGGGGCCAACGTCCTGACTTTC. Its protein product is CASNELTGANVLTF.